This TCR beta chain was obtained from a study of blood T cell repertoires in COVID-19. Study-wide context: Spain, Italy and the United States supplied samples that represented acute and convalescent COVID-19. PBMCs, B-cell-depleted T cells, or T cells provided the cDNA or gDNA that made up the material.

Here immunoSEQ multiplex PCR was the method, and the copy in TCRdb shows in-frame clones only, minus some. The sample includes 350,000 to 400,000 clones, about nine tenths of them seen just once. Cohorts were assigned according to the clinical history that participants reported. Exposed volunteers were people who met a COVID-19 case within 2 weeks before study entry. The CDR3 totals 12 residues. With 2 bases removed from V and 8 bases from J, the gap between germline ends came to 6 bases. The germline CDR1 and CDR2 sequences are PRHDT and FYEKMQ (reference sequence). The receptor was isolated from a woman in her forties who had been exposed to COVID-19. V is TRBV13 and J is TRBJ1-4, with D unclear. Material for sequencing was PBMCs or T cells enriched from blood (not recorded which). CDR3 DNA sequence: TGTGCCAGCAGCTTAAGGAGCGAAAAACTGTTTTTT. Protein product: CASSLRSEKLFF.